This T cell receptor (beta chain) comes out of a study of shared clonotypes between healthy human individuals. CDR1 and CDR2 from the germline V gene are MNHEY and SVGAGI. J gave up 4 bases and V 7 bases, and 5 bases lay outside the gene matches. This CDR3 has 14 amino acids. To note about this clone: What it binds is not known.

Healthy and HIV-negative, the adult donors had no recent acute infections or vaccinations. Study results and limitations: The sole specimen, blood, was sampled, and tissue repertoires likely differ.

Measured with immunoSEQ multiplex PCR; TCRdb has only the in-frame clones, and not every one. Among 950,000 to 1,300,000 clones listed, about 75% were seen once. Sequenced: memory CD4+ T cells sorted from blood. The subset: CD45RA-negative fraction. The source of this sequence is a man younger than 35 in good health. V and J are TRBV6-5 and TRBJ2-2, with 8 positions matching TRBD1. CDR3 amino acids: CASTRDRTTGELFF. Here the CDR3 DNA reads TGTGCCAGCACCCGGGACAGGACCACCGGGGAGCTGTTTTTT.